One sample yielded the 12 T cell receptor beta chains listed below, sequenced in a study of blood T cell repertoires in COVID-19 (dated by TCRdb to 2018 to 2021). Libraries were built with the immunoSEQ multiplex PCR assay. In its TCRdb copy, this immuneACCESS table keeps in-frame sequences only and misses some clones. Where compared with another copy, unresolved V genes explain less than half of these, and the others have no known cause. This sample has about 200,000 clones in its table, and 86% of those were observed once. The top ten clonotypes cover about 2.2% of the sample. The sequencing input was peripheral blood. Source of these receptors: a woman in her 50s with acute or convalescent COVID-19.

The chain combines TRBV19 with TRBJ2-7; 9 nucleotides line up with TRBD1. CDR3 length: 15 residues. Germline CDR1 LNHDA, CDR2 SQIVND (reference sequence). Trimming took 6 bases from V and 2 from J; bases not matched to a gene: 8. As DNA, the CDR3 is TGTGCCAGTAGGGAGTCCCGACAGGGGGCCTACGAGCAGTACTTC. Translation gives CASRESRQGAYEQYF.

This chain links TRBV5-1 with TRBJ1-2, with D perhaps matching TRBD1 (5 bases). CDR1 is SGHRS, CDR2 YFSETQ, per germline. The V end was cut by 3 bases, the J end by 4 bases, with 13 bases between. The CDR3 runs to 14 residues. The CDR3 sequence is CASSWEGVTYGYTF. The CDR3 region has the DNA TGCGCCAGCAGCTGGGAAGGGGTGACCTATGGCTACACCTTC.

This clone is a singleton in its sample. V is TRBV5-4 and J is TRBJ2-4; 7 positions match TRBD2. The V gene's germline CDR1 is SGHNT and CDR2 YYREEE (reference sequence). The CDR3 runs 15 residues. The J segment lost 7 bases and the V segment lost 3 bases, leaving 10 bases of the junction unmatched. CDR3 sequence: CASSWTGTTTNIQYF. The CDR3 nucleotides are TGTGCCAGCAGCTGGACCGGGACTACAACTAACATTCAGTACTTC.

The chain couples TRBV6-6 to TRBJ1-2; D gene unclear. Germline CDR1 MNHNY, CDR2 SVGAGI (reference sequence). Trimming stripped 2 bases from V and 3 bases from J, with 13 bases between. The CDR3 sequence is 15 residues long. CDR3 in DNA: TGTGCCAGCAGTTACGAAGGGAGGAGCGACTATGGCTACACCTTC. Translating gives CASSYEGRSDYGYTF.

The rearrangement links TRBV19 to TRBJ2-1; 7 nucleotides agree with TRBD2. Germline trimming cut 0 bases from V and 6 bases from J; bases unmatched to any gene: 11. CDR1 LNHDA and CDR2 SQIVND come from the germline V gene (reference sequence). The CDR3 length is 17 residues. The CDR3 loop reads CASSIDEFGGGTNEQFF. The CDR3 region has the DNA TGTGCCAGTAGTATAGATGAATTCGGGGGAGGGACCAATGAGCAGTTCTTC.

This chain connects TRBV4-3 to TRBJ2-2; 11 positions match TRBD2. Trimming took 4 bases from V and 5 from J; bases not matched to a gene: 6. This CDR3 is built from 16 residues. Looked up from germline, CDR1 is LGHNA and CDR2 is YSLEER. CDR3 bases: TGCGCCAGCAGCCCTCGACTAGCGGGACGGACCGGGGAGCTGTTTTTT. Translated, it gives CASSPRLAGRTGELFF.

This rearrangement joins TRBV5-1 to TRBJ1-2, with 8 bases aligning to TRBD1. With V trimmed by 0 bases and J by 9 bases, 13 bases remained unmatched. The length of the CDR3 is 16 residues. Germline lookup yields CDR1 SGHRS and CDR2 YFSETQ. CDR3 in DNA: TGCGCCAGCAGCTTGGCTTTGACAGGGGTCCTGGGGAGCTACACCTTC. Translating it yields CASSLALTGVLGSYTF.

The chain has TRBV30 and TRBJ1-3, with TRBD1 as a possible D gene (5 bases). The CDR3 consists of 14 residues. The germline V gene has CDR1 GTSNPN and CDR2 SVGIG (reference sequence). Trimming shortened V by 2 bases and J by 0 bases, and 8 bases separated the two germline ends. The CDR3 nucleotides read TGTGCCTGGAGTCGCGGGGGCTCTGGAAACACCATATATTTT. This sequence encodes CAWSRGGSGNTIYF.

The V and J genes are TRBV2 and TRBJ2-5; 12 nucleotides align to TRBD2. The CDR3 runs to 17 residues. The germline V gene has CDR1 SNHLY and CDR2 FYNNEI. Trimming cost V 5 bases and J 4 bases; bases outside gene matches: 11. The CDR3 region is CASSLYTSGGTGETQYF. CDR3 nucleotide sequence: TGTGCCAGCAGTCTCTATACTAGCGGGGGGACGGGAGAGACCCAGTACTTC.

The CDR3 bases are TGTGCCAGCAGCTTATGGGCAGGGAATTCGGATGGCTACACCTTC. It specifies CASSLWAGNSDGYTF. This chain joins TRBV7-2 and TRBJ1-2; a weak D match, TRBD1 (5 bases). The CDR3 is made up of 15 amino acids. Trimming stripped 2 bases from V and 6 bases from J, with 16 bases between. CDR1 is SGHTA and CDR2 is FQGNSA in the germline V gene.

In this sample, this clone is medium-sized (0.01 to 0.1%). The chain uses TRBV19 and TRBJ1-2; D perhaps matches TRBD1 (5 bases). The V end was cut by 11 bases, the J end by 7 bases, with 8 bases between. This CDR3 comprises 9 residues. Germline CDR1 and CDR2: LNHDA and SQIVND (reference sequence). The CDR3 DNA follows: TGTGCCGTGGGGCCTGGCTACACCTTC. This encodes CAVGPGYTF.

The V and J genes are TRBV19 and TRBJ2-1, with TRBD1 identical over 8 bases. The CDR3 covers 16 residues. In germline, CDR1 is LNHDA, CDR2 SQIVND (reference sequence). The J segment lost 6 bases and the V segment lost 5 bases, leaving 12 bases of the junction unmatched. CDR3: CASSLRTGSSGNEQFF. In DNA form, the CDR3 reads TGTGCCAGTAGTCTCCGGACAGGGAGTTCGGGCAATGAGCAGTTCTTC.